This T cell receptor (beta chain) was sequenced in a study of T cells after yellow fever vaccination. Study observations and caveats: Compared with primary, the secondary response was weaker and peaked at day 5, not 15. Booster sampling recovered most clones from primary vaccination (nearly 98% CD4, around 88% CD8).

In this sample, this clonotype turned up a few times. What it binds is not known. Trimming cost V 2 bases and J 6 bases; bases outside gene matches: 6. CDR3 size: 14 residues. The V gene's germline CDR1 is MNHEY and CDR2 SVGAGI. TCR cDNA, made by 5'RACE template switching, carried an added universal primer site and UMIs. TCRdb re-called the 5' RACE reads through MiXCR, storing one row per CDR3 protein. The sample yields some 350,000 distinct CDR3 sequences, under 5% seen once. The material sequenced was PBMCs, taken 5 days after the yellow fever booster vaccination. This clonotype was obtained from a man aged 18 to 30 who received the YFV17D yellow fever vaccine. V is TRBV6-5 and J is TRBJ1-2; 7 bases map to TRBD1. CDR3 sequence: CASSYPGGGNGYTF. The CDR3 nucleotides are TGTGCCAGCAGTTACCCAGGGGGGGGGAATGGCTACACCTTC.